This T cell receptor (beta chain) was identified in a study of T cell responses to AZD1222 COVID-19 vaccine. Notes on the study in general: Spike-specific TCRs gained breadth and depth after people received two AZD1222 doses.

The V end was cut by 8 bases, the J end by 4 bases, with 13 bases between. CDR1 MNHEY and CDR2 SVGAGI come from the germline V gene. The CDR3 is 13 residues long. Method: immunoSEQ multiplex PCR; TCRdb's copy keeps in-frame clones and lacks some. The sample lists about 130,000 clones, 80% to 95% occurring once. Remarks on this clone: No antigen is known for it.

This sequence originates from an adult in good health. Here the sequenced sample was peripheral blood, taken on day 0 of MenACWY control vaccination. The chain recombines TRBV6-5 with TRBJ2-3; D possibly corresponds to TRBD1 (5 bases). The CDR3 DNA follows: TGTGCCAGCTCCCAGGGCTTTGCAGATACGCAGTATTTT. It codes for CASSQGFADTQYF.